Listed here is a single T cell receptor beta chain. The data were taken from a study of OX40 agonist ivuxolimab in advanced cancers. The assay was immunoSEQ multiplex PCR, and TCRdb's table has in-frame clones only and misses some. Altogether about 46,000 clones are present, 91% being singletons, with the ten largest covering roughly 4.4%. The CDR3 totals 12 residues. Germline assignment: CDR1 SQVTM and CDR2 ANQGSEA. Trimming pared 3 bases from V and 6 bases from J, leaving 9 bases between. The sequence was collected from an adult with an advanced solid tumor such as melanoma, head and neck, liver or kidney cancer. The sample consisted of CD4+ or CD8+ T cells sorted from blood, taken in a trial of the OX40 agonist ivuxolimab. The rearrangement links TRBV29-1 to TRBJ2-1; the D gene is possibly TRBD2 (5 bases). The CDR3 nucleotides read TGCAGCGTTGATGGGGAGACCAATGAGCAGTTCTTC. Protein sequence: CSVDGETNEQFF.